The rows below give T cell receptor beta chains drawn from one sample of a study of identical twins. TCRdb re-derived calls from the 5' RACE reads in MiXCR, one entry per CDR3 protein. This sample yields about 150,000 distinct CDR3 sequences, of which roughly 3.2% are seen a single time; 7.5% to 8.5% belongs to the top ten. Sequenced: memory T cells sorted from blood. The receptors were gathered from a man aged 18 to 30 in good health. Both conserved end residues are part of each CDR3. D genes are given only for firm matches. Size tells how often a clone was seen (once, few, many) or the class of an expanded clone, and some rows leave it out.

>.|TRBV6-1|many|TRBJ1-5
TGTGCCAGCAGTACGGTCCCCGCAAATCAGCCCCAGCATTTT
CASSTVPANQPQHF
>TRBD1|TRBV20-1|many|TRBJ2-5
TGCAGTGCTAGAGATGCGAAGGGGGCTAAGGAGACCCAGTACTTC
CSARDAKGAKETQYF
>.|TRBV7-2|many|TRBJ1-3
TGTGCCAGCAGCCGGGACACTGGAAACACCATATATTTT
CASSRDTGNTIYF
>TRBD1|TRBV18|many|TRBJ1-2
TGTGCCAGCTCACCACCCGGGACAGGGCGAGTTGTGGGCTACACCTTC
CASSPPGTGRVVGYTF
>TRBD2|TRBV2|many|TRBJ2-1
TGTGCCAGCAGCGGGACTATCATATACAATGAGCAGTTCTTC
CASSGTIIYNEQFF
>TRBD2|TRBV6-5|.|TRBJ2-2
TGTGCCAGCAGTTCGGGGAGGACTAGCGGTAACACCGGGGAGCTGTTTTTT
CASSSGRTSGNTGELFF
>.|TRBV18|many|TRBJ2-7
TGTGCCAGCTCACCACCAGGGGCCATTGATGAGCAGTACTTC
CASSPPGAIDEQYF
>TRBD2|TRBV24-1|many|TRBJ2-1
TGTGCCACCAGTGGTAGGCCAACCGGGACTAGCGGCAATGAGCAGTTCTTC
CATSGRPTGTSGNEQFF
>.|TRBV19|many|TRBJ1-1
TGTGCCAGTAGTATCGGCAGGGGCCCGAACACTGAAGCTTTCTTT
CASSIGRGPNTEAFF
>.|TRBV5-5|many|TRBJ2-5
TGTGCCAGCAGCCGGATCTTGGGGGGAGACCAAGAGACCCAGTACTTC
CASSRILGGDQETQYF
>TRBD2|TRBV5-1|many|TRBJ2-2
TGCGCCAGCAGCCCCGGGACTAGCGGGATGGTCGGGGAGCTGTTTTTT
CASSPGTSGMVGELFF
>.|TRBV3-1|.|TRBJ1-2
TGTGCCAGCAGCCAAGAGTGGGGGAGCGGCTACACCTTC
CASSQEWGSGYTF
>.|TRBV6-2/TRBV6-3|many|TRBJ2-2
TGTGCCACGGGGGCCATTATCACCGGGGAGCTGTTTTTT
CATGAIITGELFF
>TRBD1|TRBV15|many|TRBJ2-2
TGTGCCACCAGCAGAGAGACAGGGGCCACCGGGGAGCTGTTTTTT
CATSRETGATGELFF
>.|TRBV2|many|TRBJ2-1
TGTGCCAGCAGCCCAGAGAGGGCCTACAATGAGCAGTTCTTC
CASSPERAYNEQFF
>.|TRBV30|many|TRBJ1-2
TGTGCCTGGAGTTTGGGACAACTCCTCTATGGCTACACCTTC
CAWSLGQLLYGYTF
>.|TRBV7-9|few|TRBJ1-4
TGTGCCAGCAGCCCGGGACGACGGAAAAATGAAAAACTGTTTTTT
CASSPGRRKNEKLFF
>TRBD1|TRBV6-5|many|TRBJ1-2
TGTGCCAGCAGTTTTGGAAGACAGGGGACTAATGGCTACACCTTC
CASSFGRQGTNGYTF
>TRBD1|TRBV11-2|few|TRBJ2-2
TGTGCCAGCAGCACCCTGACAGGGAGTACCGGGGAGCTGTTTTTT
CASSTLTGSTGELFF
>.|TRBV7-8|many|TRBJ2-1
TGTGCCAGCAGCGAGCATGGCGGTTACAATGAGCAGTTCTTC
CASSEHGGYNEQFF
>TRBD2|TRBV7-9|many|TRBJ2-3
TGTGCCAGTAGCGGGAGAGGGTCTAGCACAGATACGCAGTATTTT
CASSGRGSSTDTQYF
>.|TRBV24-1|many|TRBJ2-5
TGTGCCACCAGTGGAGGCGGTTGGGGGTACCAAGAGACCCAGTACTTC
CATSGGGWGYQETQYF